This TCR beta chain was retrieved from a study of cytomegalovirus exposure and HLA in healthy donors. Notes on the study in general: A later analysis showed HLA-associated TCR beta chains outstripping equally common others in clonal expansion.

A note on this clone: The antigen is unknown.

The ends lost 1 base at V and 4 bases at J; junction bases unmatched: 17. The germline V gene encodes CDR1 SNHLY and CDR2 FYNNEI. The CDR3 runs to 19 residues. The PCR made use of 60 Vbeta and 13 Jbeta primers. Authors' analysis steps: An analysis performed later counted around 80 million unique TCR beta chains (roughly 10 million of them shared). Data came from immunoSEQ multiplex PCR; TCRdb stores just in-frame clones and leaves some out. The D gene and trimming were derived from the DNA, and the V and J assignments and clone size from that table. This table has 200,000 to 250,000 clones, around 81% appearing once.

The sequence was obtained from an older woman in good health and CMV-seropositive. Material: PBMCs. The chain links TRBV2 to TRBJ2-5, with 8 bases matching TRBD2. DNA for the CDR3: TGTGCCAGCAGTGAAGATACGGGACTAGGAGTTCCAGGAATAGAGACCCAGTACTTC. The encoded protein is CASSEDTGLGVPGIETQYF.